The 28 T cell receptor beta chains below were found in one sample sequenced in a study of T cells in Graves' hyperthyroidism and ophthalmopathy. TCR beta CDR3 regions were amplified from RNA. HTBI primers were employed in a first-round RT-PCR of the TCR CDR3. TCRdb reprocessed the multiplex PCR reads with MiXCR, giving one entry per CDR3 protein. The table lists 500,000 to 650,000 distinct CDR3 sequences, over 45% of them singletons, with about 43% in the top ten. The sample was peripheral blood or thyroid tissue (not recorded which). These receptor sequences come from an adult woman with Graves' disease, either hyperthyroidism or ophthalmopathy (not recorded which).

This clonotype showed up just once. The CDR3 nucleotides are TGTGCCAGCAGTTTTACAGGGATGAACTACGAGCAGTACTTC. It translates to CASSFTGMNYEQYF. The chain employs TRBV25-1 and TRBJ2-7; a weak D match, TRBD1 (6 bases). V was shortened by 5 bases and J by 3 bases, with 14 bases between the two germline ends. The germline gives CDR1 MGHDK, CDR2 SYGVNS. The CDR3 has 14 amino acids.

The V call is TRBV6-5, the J call TRBJ1-6; 8 bases map to TRBD1. The CDR3 sequence is 14 residues long. Germline lookup yields CDR1 MNHEY and CDR2 SVGAGI. V shed 6 bases and J 9 bases; nucleotides not matched to a gene: 7. Written as DNA, the CDR3 is TGTGCCAGCAGGCGGCAGGGGGCGCTTTCACCCCTCCACTTT. Encoded protein: CASRRQGALSPLHF.

The chain is built from TRBV29-1 and TRBJ2-7; D possibly corresponds to TRBD2 (7 bases). The CDR3 consists of 12 residues. Germline CDR1 and CDR2: SQVTM and ANQGSEA. V was pared by 8 bases and J by 5 bases, with 16 bases between. CDR3 loop: CSLLGGLDEQYF. CDR3 in DNA: TGCAGCTTACTGGGGGGGCTGGACGAGCAGTACTTC.

The chain uses TRBV7-8 and TRBJ2-5; 7 positions match TRBD2. The length of the CDR3 is 13 residues. Per germline, CDR1 SGHVS and CDR2 FQNEAQ. Losses at the gene ends were 6 bases for V and 1 base for J; bases not matched to a gene: 2. The CDR3 nucleotides read TGTGCCAGCAGTTGGACTAGCCAAGAGACCCAGTACTTC. Translated, it gives CASSWTSQETQYF.

This clonotype was observed at least ten times. V and J are TRBV12-3 or TRBV12-4 and TRBJ1-4; 8 nucleotides match TRBD1. The trim removed 5 bases at V and 0 bases at J, leaving 5 bases unmatched. The CDR3 sequence is 16 residues long. CDR3 sequence reads: CASSPGGRATNEKLFF. CDR3 nucleotides: TGTGCCAGCAGTCCAGGGGGCAGGGCAACTAATGAAAAACTGTTTTTT.

The genes are TRBV27 and TRBJ2-7; D is unclear. Trimming shortened V by 1 base and J by 6 bases, and 19 bases separated the two germline ends. CDR1 and CDR2 (germline): MNHEY, SMNVEV (reference sequence). The CDR3 has 16 amino acids. The CDR3 protein is CASSLLSRGPPREQYF. For the CDR3, the DNA is TGTGCCAGCAGTTTATTATCGCGAGGTCCGCCCCGCGAGCAGTACTTC.

The CDR3 DNA is TGTGCCAGCAGTTCCCGTGGAGGGGGGACCTATGGCTACACCTTC. Its protein product is CASSSRGGGTYGYTF. V gene TRBV27 combines with J gene TRBJ1-2; D is perhaps TRBD1 (6 bases). There are 15 residues in the CDR3. Germline V gives CDR1 MNHEY, CDR2 SMNVEV (reference sequence). Deletions cut 4 bases from V and 4 bases from J, with 16 bases between.

This chain uses TRBV19 with TRBJ1-5; D remains unclear. Between the trimmed V and J ends, which lost 1 base and 2 bases, there was a span of 18 bases. Germline V gene sequence: CDR1 LNHDA, CDR2 SQIVND (reference sequence). This CDR3 spans 18 amino acids. CDR3 sequence reads: CASSIAGATGIRNQPQHF. The CDR3 DNA reads TGTGCCAGTAGTATAGCGGGAGCCACCGGGATCCGCAATCAGCCCCAGCATTTT.

A few counts support this clonotype. A much larger clone differs by one base, so this may be a read error. V usage is TRBV7-9 and J usage is TRBJ1-2; maybe TRBD1 (5 bases). Germline-derived CDR1 and CDR2 are SEHNR and FQNEAQ (reference sequence). The CDR3 has 13 amino acids. CDR3 DNA: TGTGCCAGCAGCGGGACTCCTGACTATGGCCACACCTTC. Its protein product is CASSGTPDYGHTF.

This clonotype came up many times. The chain couples TRBV7-6 to TRBJ1-3; 7 bases align to TRBD1. Trimming at V came to 4 bases and at J to 0 bases, leaving 6 bases not matched to a gene. This CDR3 spans 16 amino acids. Germline V gives CDR1 SGHVS, CDR2 FNYEAQ. This chain's CDR3 is CASSSMTGTSGNTIYF. In DNA form, the CDR3 reads TGTGCCAGCAGCTCCATGACAGGGACCTCTGGAAACACCATATATTTT.

This clonotype was observed at least ten times. The chain links TRBV5-6 to TRBJ2-3; 14 bases agree with TRBD2. Germline CDR1 reads SGHDT; CDR2 reads YYEEEE. Trimming at V came to 1 base and at J to 4 bases, leaving 5 bases not matched to a gene. The CDR3 has 17 amino acids. CDR3 loop: CASSLPGLAGVADTQYF. The CDR3 DNA reads TGTGCCAGCAGCTTGCCGGGACTAGCGGGAGTGGCAGATACGCAGTATTTT. The whole variable domain, filled in from reference TRBV5-6 and TRBJ2-3, reads DAGVTQSPTHLIKTRGQQVTLRCSPKSGHDTVSWYQQALGQGPQFIFQYYEEEERQRGNFPDRFSGHQFPNYSSELNVNALLLGDSALYLCASSLPGLAGVADTQYFGPGTRLTVL.

This chain uses TRBV7-9 with TRBJ2-7, with 7 bases aligning to TRBD2. The germline CDR1 and CDR2 sequences are SEHNR and FQNEAQ (reference sequence). The CDR3 is 15 amino acids. The V gene end was trimmed by 6 bases and the J gene end by 1 base; junction bases not matched to a gene: 9. CDR3 region: CASSRAGRQSYEQYF. DNA of the CDR3: TGTGCCAGCAGTCGAGCGGGACGGCAATCCTACGAGCAGTACTTC.

CDR3 protein: CSAGSVSRYNSPLHF. For the CDR3, the DNA is TGCAGTGCCGGATCCGTTTCCCGCTATAATTCACCCCTCCACTTT. The rearrangement uses TRBV20-1 and TRBJ1-6, with D unresolved. This CDR3 comprises 15 residues. Between the trimmed V and J ends, which lost 6 bases and 3 bases, there was a span of 15 bases. The V gene's germline CDR1 is DFQATT and CDR2 SNEGSKA (reference sequence).

This chain links TRBV24-1 with TRBJ2-5, with D perhaps matching TRBD1 or TRBD2 (5 bases each). Per germline, CDR1 KGHDR and CDR2 SFDVKD. V was cut by 2 bases and J by 7 bases, with 19 bases left in between. The CDR3 contains 16 residues. The CDR3 protein is CATSDSGRGPQRTQYF. The CDR3 bases are TGTGCCACCAGTGATTCGGGACGCGGGCCCCAGAGGACCCAGTACTTC.

V and J are TRBV25-1 and TRBJ2-5; D perhaps matches TRBD1 (5 bases). This CDR3 contains 14 residues. Looked up from germline, CDR1 is MGHDK and CDR2 is SYGVNS. Trimming left V 1 base short and J 5 bases short, with 11 bases between. The CDR3 DNA follows: TGTGCCAGCAGTGAATGGGGCGTCCATGAGACCCAGTACTTC. Encoded protein: CASSEWGVHETQYF.

The gene calls are TRBV29-1 and TRBJ1-2; D is perhaps TRBD1 (5 bases). The CDR3 is 12 residues long. The germline gives CDR1 SQVTM, CDR2 ANQGSEA. Trimming stripped 6 bases from V and 6 bases from J, with 14 bases between. CDR3 sequence reads: CSVRVRDDGYTF. The DNA of the CDR3 is TGCAGCGTACGGGTCCGGGACGATGGCTACACCTTC.

CDR3 sequence reads: CAWSVPGDHYGYTF. The CDR3 DNA reads TGTGCCTGGAGTGTCCCAGGGGACCACTATGGCTACACCTTC. The V call is TRBV30, the J call TRBJ1-2, with D possibly TRBD1 on 6 matching bases. Trimming stripped 0 bases from V and 3 bases from J, with 11 bases between. The germline CDR1 and CDR2 sequences are GTSNPN and SVGIG (reference sequence). The CDR3 contains 14 residues.

The CDR3 sequence: CASSGWTGPPDTQYF. The DNA for the CDR3 is TGTGCCAGCAGCGGATGGACAGGGCCCCCAGATACGCAGTATTTT. The chain combines TRBV9 with TRBJ2-3; TRBD1 matches 8 bases. V lost 3 bases, J lost 4 bases, and 7 bases stayed unmatched. This CDR3 spans 15 amino acids. CDR1 and CDR2 (germline): SGDLS, YYNGEE.

The V gene is TRBV25-1, the J gene TRBJ1-5; D possibly corresponds to TRBD1 (6 bases). Germline-derived CDR1 and CDR2 are MGHDK and SYGVNS. Between the trimmed V and J ends, which lost 7 bases and 0 bases, there was a span of 19 bases. The CDR3 is 17 amino acids. CDR3 DNA: TGTGCCAGCATAGGGGGGGGCACATCCTATAGCAATCAGCCCCAGCATTTT. The encoded protein is CASIGGGTSYSNQPQHF.

The chain has TRBV7-2 and TRBJ2-7; TRBD1 matches 8 bases. The junction had 11 bases not matched to a gene; V was cut back by 3 bases and J by 7 bases. CDR3 length: 15 residues. CDR1 and CDR2 (germline): SGHTA, FQGNSA. The CDR3: CASSLDDRGAREQYF. CDR3 nucleotide sequence: TGTGCCAGCAGCTTGGACGACAGGGGTGCAAGGGAGCAGTACTTC.

This clonotype was seen more than once but under ten times. The chain has TRBV9 and TRBJ2-7; D ambiguous. The germline V gene encodes CDR1 SGDLS and CDR2 YYNGEE. The CDR3 length is 14 residues. Between the trimmed V and J ends, which lost 0 bases and 2 bases, there was a span of 9 bases. The DNA of the CDR3 is TGTGCCAGCAGCGTAGGGGTAACGGCCTACGAGCAGTACTTC. As protein: CASSVGVTAYEQYF. Together with reference TRBV9 and TRBJ2-7, the CDR3 gives the full variable domain: DSGVTQTPKHLITATGQRVTLRCSPRSGDLSVYWYQQSLDQGLQFLIQYYNGEERAKGNILERFSAQQFPDLHSELNLSSLELGDSALYFCASSVGVTAYEQYFGPGTRLTVT.

This clonotype was detected only a few times. The rearrangement joins TRBV29-1 to TRBJ1-1; D uncertain. Germline lookup yields CDR1 SQVTM and CDR2 ANQGSEA. The CDR3 spans 12 residues. The V end lost 4 bases, the J end lost 5 bases, and 11 bases lay between the germline ends. The chain's CDR3 is CSVVKGSTEAFF. CDR3 bases: TGCAGCGTTGTGAAGGGTAGTACTGAAGCTTTCTTT.

This clonotype is a singleton in its sample. The CDR3 region is CSVASGTSYYEQYF. Here the CDR3 DNA reads TGCAGCGTCGCCTCCGGGACTAGTTACTACGAGCAGTACTTC. This chain links TRBV29-1 with TRBJ2-7, with TRBD2 matching over 8 bases. Germline lookup yields CDR1 SQVTM and CDR2 ANQGSEA. V dropped 6 bases and J dropped 3; count of bases not matched to a gene: 10. This CDR3 has 14 amino acids.

The rearrangement uses TRBV7-2 and TRBJ2-5; 7 bases align to TRBD1. The J segment lost 7 bases and the V segment lost 6 bases, leaving 5 bases of the junction unmatched. Germline values: CDR1 SGHTA, CDR2 FQGNSA. The CDR3 has 12 residues. In nucleotides, the CDR3 is TGTGCCAGCAGACCCACAGGGGTGACCCAGTACTTC. This codes for CASRPTGVTQYF.

Turning to this clonotype: Its ends do not fully match the called genes, so a read error is possible. The gene calls are TRBV15 and TRBJ1-4; 7 bases fit TRBD1. The CDR3 covers 15 residues. Per the germline V gene, CDR1 is LNHNV and CDR2 is YYDKDF (reference sequence). This CDR3 is CAASIARGTNEKLFF. In DNA form, the CDR3 reads TGTGCCGCCAGCATAGCCAGGGGGACTAATGAAAAACTGTTTTTT. The variable domain in full, with the rest retrieved from reference TRBV15 and TRBJ1-4, is DAMVIQNPRYQVTQFGKPVTLSCSQTLNHNVMYWYQQKSSQAPKLLFHYYDKDFNNEADTPDNFQSRRPNTSFCFLDIRSPGLGDTAMYLCAASIARGTNEKLFFGSGTQLSVL.

V gene TRBV7-2 combines with J gene TRBJ2-7, with TRBD2 matching 9 bases. V was clipped by 2 bases and J by 1 base; unmatched bases: 3. The CDR3 totals 15 residues. The germline V gene encodes CDR1 SGHTA and CDR2 FQGNSA. The CDR3 reads CASSLNSGRSYEQYF. The CDR3, as DNA: TGTGCCAGCAGCTTAAATAGCGGGAGATCCTACGAGCAGTACTTC.

This clonotype was counted once. The chain joins TRBV10-3 to TRBJ2-5; D is unresolved. V was trimmed by 7 bases and J by 2 bases, leaving 8 bases between them. This CDR3 contains 12 residues. Germline-derived CDR1 and CDR2 are ENHRY and SYGVKD. In DNA form, the CDR3 reads TGTGCCATCAATGCACTTCAAGAGACCCAGTACTTC. Residues: CAINALQETQYF.

This chain links TRBV7-2 with TRBJ1-6; no firm D call. CDR1 SGHTA and CDR2 FQGNSA come from the germline V gene. This CDR3 is built from 12 residues. The V end was cut by 4 bases, the J end by 11 bases, with 9 bases between. The CDR3 DNA reads as TGTGCCAGCAGCTCCGGACCCACACCCCTCCACTTT. Amino acid sequence: CASSSGPTPLHF.